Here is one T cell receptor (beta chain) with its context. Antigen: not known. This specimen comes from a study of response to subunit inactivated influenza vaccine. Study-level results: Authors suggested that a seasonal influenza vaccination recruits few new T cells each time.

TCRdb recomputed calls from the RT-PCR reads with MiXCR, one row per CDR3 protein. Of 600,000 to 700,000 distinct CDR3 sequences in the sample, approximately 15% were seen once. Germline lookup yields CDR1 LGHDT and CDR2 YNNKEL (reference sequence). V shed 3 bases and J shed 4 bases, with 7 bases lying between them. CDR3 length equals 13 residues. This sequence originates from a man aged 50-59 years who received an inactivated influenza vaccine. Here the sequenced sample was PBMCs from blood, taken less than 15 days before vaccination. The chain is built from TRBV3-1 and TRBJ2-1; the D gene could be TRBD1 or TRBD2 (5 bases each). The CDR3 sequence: CASSHGGYNEQFF. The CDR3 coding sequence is TGTGCCAGCAGCCATGGGGGTTACAATGAGCAGTTCTTC.